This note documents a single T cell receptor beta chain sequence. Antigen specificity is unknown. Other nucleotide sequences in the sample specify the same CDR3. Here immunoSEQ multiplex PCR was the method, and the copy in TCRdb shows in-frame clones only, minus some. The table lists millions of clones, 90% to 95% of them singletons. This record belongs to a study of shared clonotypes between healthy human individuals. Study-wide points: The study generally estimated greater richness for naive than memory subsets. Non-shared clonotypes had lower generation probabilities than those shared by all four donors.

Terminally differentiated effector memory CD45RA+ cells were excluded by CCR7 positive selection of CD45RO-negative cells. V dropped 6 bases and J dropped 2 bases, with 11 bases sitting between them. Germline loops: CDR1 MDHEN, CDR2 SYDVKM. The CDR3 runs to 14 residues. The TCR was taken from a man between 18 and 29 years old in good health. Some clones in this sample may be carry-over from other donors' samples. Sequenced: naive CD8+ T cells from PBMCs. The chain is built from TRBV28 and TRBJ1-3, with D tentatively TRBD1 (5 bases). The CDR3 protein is CASRLRGAGNTIYF. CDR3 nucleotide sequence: TGTGCCAGCAGACTAAGGGGTGCTGGAAACACCATATATTTT.